The 4 T cell receptor beta chains reported below all come from one sample, sequenced in a study of T cell responses to AZD1222 COVID-19 vaccine. Sequencing used immunoSEQ multiplex PCR; TCRdb keeps in-frame clones, though not all of them. The sample has around 140,000 clones, just under 95% seen once; the top ten hold about 12%. This specimen was peripheral blood, taken after recovery from COVID-19. The receptors here all came from an adult who had recovered from COVID-19.

The chain joins TRBV5-5 to TRBJ1-2, with D possibly matching TRBD1 (5 bases). V was pared by 8 bases and J by 1 base, with 18 bases between. The CDR3 loop spans 15 amino acids. Germline values: CDR1 SGHKS, CDR2 YYEKEE (reference sequence). The CDR3: CASTSLAGLNYGYTF. In nucleotides, the CDR3 is TGTGCCAGTACCAGTTTGGCAGGGCTTAACTATGGCTACACCTTC.

CDR3 DNA sequence: TGTGCCAGCAGCCAGGGACAGGGTTACACTGAAGCTTTCTTT. It translates to CASSQGQGYTEAFF. The rearrangement links TRBV9 to TRBJ1-1, with 9 bases aligning to TRBD1. CDR3 length: 14 residues. The J segment lost 3 bases and the V segment lost 4 bases, leaving 4 bases of the junction unmatched. Germline CDR1 and CDR2: SGDLS and YYNGEE. Filled out from reference TRBV9 and TRBJ1-1, the complete variable domain reads DSGVTQTPKHLITATGQRVTLRCSPRSGDLSVYWYQQSLDQGLQFLIQYYNGEERAKGNILERFSAQQFPDLHSELNLSSLELGDSALYFCASSQGQGYTEAFFGQGTRLTVV.

In its sample, this clone was seen a few times. The genes are TRBV15 and TRBJ1-5; 9 bases are a match to TRBD1. V lost 2 bases to trimming and J lost 4 bases; unmatched junction nucleotides: 3. The CDR3 runs to 15 residues. Germline CDR1 LNHNV, CDR2 YYDKDF (reference sequence). This CDR3 is CATSRSGQGNQPQHF. The CDR3 coding sequence is TGTGCCACCAGCAGATCCGGACAGGGGAATCAGCCCCAGCATTTT.

The V gene is TRBV28, the J gene TRBJ1-2, with 9 bases fitting TRBD1. This CDR3 region has 16 residues. CDR1 is MDHEN, CDR2 SYDVKM, per germline. J lost 5 bases, V lost 5 bases, and 12 bases had no gene match. This CDR3 is CASSTEGQGLGYGYTF. CDR3 nucleotides: TGTGCCAGCAGTACAGAGGGACAGGGTTTAGGTTATGGCTACACCTTC.